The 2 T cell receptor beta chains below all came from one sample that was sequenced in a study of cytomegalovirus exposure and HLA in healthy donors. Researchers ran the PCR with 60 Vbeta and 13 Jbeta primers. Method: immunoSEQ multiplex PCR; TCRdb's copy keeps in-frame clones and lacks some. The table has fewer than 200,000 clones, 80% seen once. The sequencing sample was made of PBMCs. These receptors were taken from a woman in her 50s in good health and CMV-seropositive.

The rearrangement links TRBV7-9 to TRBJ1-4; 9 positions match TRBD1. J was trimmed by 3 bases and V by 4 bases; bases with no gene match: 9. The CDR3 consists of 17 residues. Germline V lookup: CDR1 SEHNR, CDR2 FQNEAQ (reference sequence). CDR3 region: CASSSPGQGIANEKLFF. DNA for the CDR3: TGTGCCAGCAGCTCCCCTGGACAGGGGATCGCTAATGAAAAACTGTTTTTT.

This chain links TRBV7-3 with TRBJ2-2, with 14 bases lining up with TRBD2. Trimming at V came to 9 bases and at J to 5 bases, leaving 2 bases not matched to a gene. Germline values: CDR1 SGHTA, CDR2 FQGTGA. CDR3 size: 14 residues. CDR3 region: CASRTSGRTGELFF. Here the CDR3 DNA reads TGTGCCAGTAGGACTAGCGGGAGGACCGGGGAGCTGTTTTTT.